The 17 T cell receptor beta chains presented below share a single source sample, sequenced in a study of OX40 agonist ivuxolimab in advanced cancers. Assay: immunoSEQ multiplex PCR; the TCRdb copy retains only in-frame clones and omits some. The table shows fewer than 80,000 clones, with roughly 84% occurring only once. Specimen: CD4+ or CD8+ T cells sorted from blood, collected in a trial of the OX40 agonist ivuxolimab. The source is an adult with an advanced solid tumor such as melanoma, head and neck, liver or kidney cancer.

The V and J genes are TRBV18 and TRBJ2-1; D gene uncertain. The CDR3 consists of 13 residues. Trimming removed 1 base from V and 5 bases from J, with 6 bases in between. Germline lookup yields CDR1 KGHSH and CDR2 LQKENI. As DNA, the CDR3 is TGTGCCAGCTCACCACAGCAGGACAATGAGCAGTTCTTC. This gives the protein CASSPQQDNEQFF.

This clone was observed a single time. This chain connects TRBV27 to TRBJ1-6, with a weak D call TRBD1 (5 bases). Germline-derived CDR1 and CDR2 are MNHEY and SMNVEV (reference sequence). The CDR3 has 18 amino acids. V was clipped by 5 bases and J by 6 bases, with 23 bases between them. In DNA, the CDR3 is TGTGCCAGCAGTGTGGGGACTGTCCCGGGGAGGGCTAATTCACCCCTCCACTTT. Translation: CASSVGTVPGRANSPLHF.

The chain is built from TRBV7-2 and TRBJ2-7; no definite D call. V was trimmed by 1 base and J by 6 bases, leaving 10 bases between them. CDR1 and CDR2 from the germline V gene are SGHTA and FQGNSA. CDR3 length: 13 residues. The CDR3 sequence: CASSLELSSEQYF. CDR3 nucleotide sequence: TGTGCCAGCAGCTTAGAACTATCAAGCGAGCAGTACTTC.

The rearrangement joins TRBV27 to TRBJ2-7; the D gene is possibly TRBD2 (6 bases). The CDR3 extends over 15 amino acids. The germline CDR1 and CDR2 sequences are MNHEY and SMNVEV (reference sequence). Trimming took 6 bases from V and 6 from J, leaving 21 bases between them. Here the CDR3 DNA reads TGTGCCAGCAGCTTTAGCGGATATTCATCCCCCGAGCAGTACTTC. This gives the protein CASSFSGYSSPEQYF.

The chain is built from TRBV7-9 and TRBJ2-7, with a possible D match to TRBD2 (6 bases). Germline values: CDR1 SEHNR, CDR2 FQNEAQ (reference sequence). The CDR3 sequence is 14 residues long. The ends were cut back, 3 bases at V and 6 bases at J, with 15 bases in the middle. The DNA of the CDR3 is TGTGCCAGCAGCTTCTCCGGGGGTTCCATCGAGCAGTACTTC. It encodes CASSFSGGSIEQYF. Full variable domain (missing parts from reference TRBV7-9 and TRBJ2-7): DTGVSQNPRHKITKRGQNVTFRCDPISEHNRLYWYRQTLGQGPEFLTYFQNEAQLEKSRLLSDRFSAERPKGSFSTLEIQRTEQGDSAMYLCASSFSGGSIEQYFGPGTRLTVT.

The chain uses TRBV9 and TRBJ1-2; 9 bases are a match to TRBD1. From germline, CDR1 is SGDLS and CDR2 YYNGEE. This CDR3 has 15 residues. The ends lost 0 bases at V and 8 bases at J; junction bases unmatched: 8. CDR3 sequence: CASSVATGGIWGYTF. CDR3 sequence (DNA): TGTGCCAGCAGCGTAGCTACAGGGGGCATCTGGGGCTACACCTTC.

The CDR3 nucleotides are TGTGCCTGGAGGGCCGGCGGAAGGGCAGCTGAAGCTTTCTTT. Protein product: CAWRAGGRAAEAFF. The chain links TRBV30 to TRBJ1-1; D is unresolved. CDR3 length equals 14 residues. V lost 3 bases, J lost 6 bases, and 17 bases lay in between. Germline CDR1 and CDR2: GTSNPN and SVGIG (reference sequence).

This sequence joins TRBV28 and TRBJ2-3; 7 bases are shared with TRBD2. V was pared by 5 bases and J by 1 base, with 6 bases of the junction left unmatched. The CDR3 consists of 15 residues. Germline V gene data show CDR1 as MDHEN and CDR2 as SYDVKM. CDR3 residues: CASSSSGAGTDTQYF. The CDR3 region has the DNA TGTGCCAGCAGTAGCAGCGGGGCTGGCACAGATACGCAGTATTTT.

The chain is built from TRBV28 and TRBJ1-2; D not certain. This CDR3 has 12 residues. V lost 5 bases and J 7 bases, leaving 11 bases between the germline ends. In germline, CDR1 is MDHEN, CDR2 SYDVKM. The CDR3 spells CASSPRLVGYTF. The CDR3 DNA sequence: TGTGCCAGCAGTCCGCGGTTAGTTGGCTACACCTTC.

The CDR3 region is CASSLEGGNQPQHF. The CDR3 DNA follows: TGTGCCAGCAGCTTAGAGGGGGGAAATCAGCCCCAGCATTTT. The chain has TRBV7-2 and TRBJ1-5; D possibly corresponds to TRBD1 (6 bases). V was trimmed by 1 base and J by 4 bases, leaving 8 bases between them. This CDR3 is built from 14 residues. Germline V gene sequence: CDR1 SGHTA, CDR2 FQGNSA.

This clone was counted between two and nine times. This chain joins TRBV30 and TRBJ1-1; D is undetermined. CDR1 and CDR2 (germline): GTSNPN, SVGIG (reference sequence). Trimming shortened V by 2 bases and J by 2 bases, and 9 bases separated the two germline ends. CDR3 length: 13 residues. CDR3 in DNA: TGTGCCTGGAGTAGCAGAGCCAACACTGAAGCTTTCTTT. Translating it yields CAWSSRANTEAFF.

This clone has only one observation. V and J are TRBV6-1 and TRBJ1-1, with D unclear. The CDR3 contains 12 residues. Germline values: CDR1 MNHNS, CDR2 SASEGT. V was trimmed by 7 bases and J by 9 bases, leaving 15 bases between them. The CDR3 sequence is CASTWERTKAFF. The CDR3 DNA follows: TGTGCCAGCACGTGGGAGCGGACTAAAGCTTTCTTT.

The chain couples TRBV7-2 to TRBJ2-7; a possible D gene is TRBD1 (6 bases). The V end lost 0 bases, the J end lost 3 bases, and 12 bases lay between the germline ends. Per germline, CDR1 SGHTA and CDR2 FQGNSA. The CDR3 runs to 15 residues. The DNA of the CDR3 is TGTGCCAGCAGCTTAGCAGGGGGTCCCGACTACGAGCAGTACTTC. Its protein product is CASSLAGGPDYEQYF.

The chain is built from TRBV11-2 and TRBJ2-1, with 9 bases lining up with TRBD1. Losses at the gene ends were 1 base for V and 15 bases for J; bases not matched to a gene: 13. CDR1 and CDR2 (germline): SGHAT, FQNNGV. This CDR3 region has 15 residues. CDR3 sequence reads: CASSLGGMPGQGPFF. In nucleotides, the CDR3 is TGTGCCAGCAGCTTAGGGGGGATGCCGGGACAGGGTCCGTTCTTC.

This clone appeared a single time. The chain employs TRBV7-8 and TRBJ2-5; D ambiguous. CDR1 and CDR2 (germline): SGHVS, FQNEAQ. V was clipped by 4 bases and J by 1 base, with 10 bases between them. The CDR3 consists of 14 residues. For the CDR3, the DNA is TGTGCCAGCAGCTCAGACACAATCCAAGAGACCCAGTACTTC. Translated: CASSSDTIQETQYF.

This sequence joins TRBV11-2 and TRBJ2-2; D is ambiguous. Trimming left V 11 bases short and J 0 bases short, with 10 bases between. The CDR3 contains 13 residues. Germline values: CDR1 SGHAT, CDR2 FQNNGV. CDR3 in DNA: TGTGCCTCCGGTCGTTCGAACACCGGGGAGCTGTTTTTT. Residues: CASGRSNTGELFF.

The chain links TRBV7-2 to TRBJ2-2, with 10 bases aligning to TRBD2. The V gene's germline CDR1 is SGHTA and CDR2 FQGNSA. This CDR3 is 18 amino acids long. J was trimmed by 2 bases and V by 2 bases; bases with no gene match: 8. The CDR3 region has the DNA TGTGCCAGCAGCTTAACAAGGACACTAGCGGGAAACACCGGGGAGCTGTTTTTT. Protein: CASSLTRTLAGNTGELFF. Filled out from reference TRBV7-2 and TRBJ2-2, the complete variable domain reads GAGVSQSPSNKVTEKGKDVELRCDPISGHTALYWYRQSLGQGLEFLIYFQGNSAPDKSGLPSDRFSAERTGGSVSTLTIQRTQQEDSAVYLCASSLTRTLAGNTGELFFGEGSRLTVL.